This T cell receptor (beta chain) was profiled in a study of beta chain features in type 1 diabetes. The CDR3 contains 11 residues. Germline V CDR1 and CDR2: DFQATT, SNEGSKA (reference sequence). The V gene lost 8 bases and the J gene lost 2 bases, with 9 bases spanning the gap. This clone was counted a few times. All of the isolated RNA was reverse transcribed, so expressed TCRB transcripts were sequenced. Using immunoSEQ multiplex PCR, the repertoire was profiled, and TCRdb retains in-frame clones only, with some absent. The repertoire includes around 280,000 clones, approximately 8.1% of them detected once, and roughly 1% sits in the top ten.

The chain recombines TRBV20-1 with TRBJ2-5; perhaps TRBD2 as D (6 bases). The receptor was isolated from a woman between 18 and 29 years old in good health. Sequenced material: central memory CD4+ T cells from blood. CDR3 region: CSPLAQETQYF. The CDR3 DNA reads TGCAGTCCCCTAGCGCAAGAGACCCAGTACTTC.